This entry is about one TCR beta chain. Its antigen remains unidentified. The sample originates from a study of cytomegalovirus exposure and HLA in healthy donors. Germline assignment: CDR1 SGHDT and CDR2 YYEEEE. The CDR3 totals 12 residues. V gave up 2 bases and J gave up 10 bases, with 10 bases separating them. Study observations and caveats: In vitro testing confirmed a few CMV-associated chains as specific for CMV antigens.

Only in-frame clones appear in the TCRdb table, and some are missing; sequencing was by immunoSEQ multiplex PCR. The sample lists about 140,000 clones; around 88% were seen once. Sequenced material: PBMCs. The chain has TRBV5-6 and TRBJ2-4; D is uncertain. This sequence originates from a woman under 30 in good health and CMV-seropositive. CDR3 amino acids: CASSFGFRIQYF. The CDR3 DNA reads TGTGCCAGCAGCTTCGGGTTTAGGATTCAGTACTTC.